Sequencing of this TCR beta chain was carried out in a study of molecular identifiers for immune sequencing clone quantification. J lost 4 bases, V lost 0 bases, and 6 bases had no gene match. This CDR3 has 17 amino acids. Study conclusions and caveats: Clones with over 20 RNA copies captured over 99% of effector molecules but under 1% of naive ones.

A word on this clonotype: Its antigen is unidentified.

TCRdb processed the PCR reads anew with MiXCR; each CDR3 protein has one entry. The table includes about 320,000 distinct CDR3 sequences, roughly 23% detected once. The rearrangement links TRBV23-1 to TRBJ1-6, with TRBD1 matching 7 bases. TRBV23-1 is an ORF for which the function is uncertain. The source is a human donor in good health. Some libraries in this study had Jurkat cell RNA spiked in. Material for sequencing was naive CD8+ T cells from blood, with Jurkat cell RNA spiked in. The subset here: FACS-sorted CD8+CD4-CCR7+CD45RA+ naive T cells. The CDR3, as DNA: TGCGCCAGCAGTCAATCGCGGACAGGTCCATATAATTCACCCCTCCACTTT. It specifies CASSQSRTGPYNSPLHF.